The TCR beta chain under discussion was sequenced for a study of T cell repertoires in cytomegalovirus infection. The overall study: Carrying CMV and the relevant HLA type showed in public TCR beta signatures. The study's findings and limits: The cumulative frequency of public TCR beta families distinguished individuals who carried CMV together with the relevant HLA. Predominance within the ex vivo response was attributable to HLA-C-restricted CMV-specific TCR beta clonotypes.

This clonotype has only a few counts. What it recognizes is unknown. CDR1 and CDR2 (germline): DFQATT, SNEGSKA (reference sequence). The CDR3 has 15 residues. V shed 3 bases and J 0 bases; nucleotides not matched to a gene: 7. TCRdb passed the reads through MiXCR, listing each CDR3 protein once. The sample records 150,000 to 200,000 distinct CDR3 sequences, approximately 14% being singletons. This clonotype was obtained from a human donor in good health (CMV status not recorded). Some clones in this sample may be carry-over from other donors' samples. Source material: PBMCs. V usage is TRBV20-1 and J usage is TRBJ2-5; 7 bases match TRBD2. As DNA, the CDR3 is TGCAGTGCTAGTCGTTTTGGGGGGGACCAAGAGACCCAGTACTTC. Residues: CSASRFGGDQETQYF.